Following are 26 T cell receptor beta chains from one sample sequenced in a study of human T cells and chemical hapten exposure. Documented time point: patch test 2, 6 weeks after DPC sensitization. Treatment meaning: therapeutic diphenylcyclopropenone sensitization with weekly scalp DPC. In TCRdb, the RACE reads were re-called with MiXCR into one record per CDR3 protein. The sample has tens of thousands of distinct CDR3 sequences, 8% to 13% seen once. The starting material was whole blood, obtained in connection with sensitization to the hapten diphenylcyclopropenone (DPC). These receptors were taken from a man in his forties with alopecia areata. Some clones in this sample may be carry-over from other donors' samples.

This clonotype was counted many times. The rearrangement links TRBV6-2 or TRBV6-3 to TRBJ2-1; D gene unclear. V was clipped by 4 bases and J by 0 bases, with 10 bases between them. CDR3 size: 15 residues. CDR1 MNHEY and CDR2 SVGEGT come from the germline V gene. For the CDR3, the DNA is TGTGCCAGCAGTTTTGGGGTAAGCTCCTACAATGAGCAGTTCTTC. Translated, it gives CASSFGVSSYNEQFF.

This clonotype came up a few times. The V call is TRBV29-1, the J call TRBJ2-3, with D perhaps being TRBD1 or TRBD2 (5 bases each). V was clipped by 7 bases and J by 3 bases, with 5 bases between them. This CDR3 region has 10 residues. Germline V lookup: CDR1 SQVTM, CDR2 ANQGSEA. CDR3 in DNA: TGCAGCGGGGGGACAGATACGCAGTATTTT. Translation gives CSGGTDTQYF.

The rearrangement uses TRBV29-1 and TRBJ2-1; TRBD2 aligns across 8 bases. The CDR3 consists of 17 residues. Germline V gene sequence: CDR1 SQVTM, CDR2 ANQGSEA. V gave up 0 bases and J gave up 3 bases; unmatched junction bases: 10. CDR3 amino acids: CSVEEPESGRVYNEQFF. CDR3 nucleotide sequence: TGCAGCGTTGAAGAACCAGAGAGCGGGAGAGTCTACAATGAGCAGTTCTTC.

In the case of this clonotype: The junction shows a germline mismatch at one end, possibly a read error. The chain joins TRBV7-7 to TRBJ1-5; D ambiguous. The CDR3 is 13 amino acids. The V gene's germline CDR1 is SSHAT and CDR2 FNYEAQ (reference sequence). The CDR3 here is CASSPEPNQPQHF. In nucleotides, the CDR3 is TGTGCTAGCAGCCCAGAGCCCAATCAGCCCCAGCATTTT.

This clonotype appeared a few times. DNA for the CDR3: TGTGCCAGCAGCTTTGGGGACAGTTCCTACGAGCAGTACTTC. It codes for CASSFGDSSYEQYF. The rearrangement uses TRBV7-6 and TRBJ2-7, with 7 bases matching TRBD1. This CDR3 region has 14 residues. The junction had 3 bases not matched to a gene; V was cut back by 3 bases and J by 1 base. CDR1 SGHVS and CDR2 FNYEAQ come from the germline V gene.

This clonotype was picked up many times. The chain couples TRBV4-1 to TRBJ1-4; no clear D gene. Germline V gene sequence: CDR1 MGHRA, CDR2 YSYEKL. The CDR3 totals 14 residues. With 4 bases removed from V and 5 bases from J, the gap between germline ends came to 11 bases. Written as DNA, the CDR3 is TGCGCCAGCAGCCCAAGGGCAGGCAATGAAAAACTGTTTTTT. Its protein is CASSPRAGNEKLFF.

Here the CDR3 reads CASSIGGGQPQHF. The CDR3 coding sequence is TGTGCCAGTAGTATCGGCGGGGGTCAGCCCCAGCATTTT. The gene calls are TRBV19 and TRBJ1-5; TRBD1 might be the D (5 bases). The CDR3 consists of 13 residues. Trimming cost V 3 bases and J 6 bases, with 9 bases left between them. The V gene's germline CDR1 is LNHDA and CDR2 SQIVND (reference sequence).

The chain links TRBV4-2 to TRBJ2-2; 7 positions match TRBD1. From germline, CDR1 is LGHNA and CDR2 YNFKEQ. The V and J ends lost 6 bases and 4 bases, in that order; junction bases with no gene match: 11. This CDR3 has 16 amino acids. The CDR3 protein is CASSYTGVIGTGELFF. CDR3 nucleotides: TGTGCCAGCAGTTATACAGGGGTTATTGGCACCGGGGAGCTGTTTTTT.

The CDR3 reads CAISPQGASNTEAFF. In DNA, the CDR3 is TGTGCCATCAGTCCACAGGGGGCATCGAACACTGAAGCTTTCTTT. The rearrangement joins TRBV10-3 to TRBJ1-1; 9 positions match TRBD1. Germline lookup yields CDR1 ENHRY and CDR2 SYGVKD. CDR3 size: 15 residues. V was clipped by 5 bases and J by 1 base; unmatched bases: 5.

Concerning this clonotype itself: Germline and junction disagree at one end, which may indicate a read error. This chain connects TRBV6-5 to TRBJ1-2; D might be TRBD1 (5 bases). CDR3 length: 13 amino acids. Germline-derived CDR1 and CDR2 are MNHEY and SVGAGI. CDR3 loop: CASSSPLMGDSHF. The CDR3 region has the DNA TGTGCCAGCAGTTCCCCCCTCATGGGGGATTCTCACTTC.

This clonotype was detected a few times. This sequence joins TRBV7-2 and TRBJ2-7, with 8 bases lining up with TRBD2. This CDR3 has 14 amino acids. The ends lost 10 bases at V and 7 bases at J; junction bases unmatched: 15. Germline values: CDR1 SGHTA, CDR2 FQGNSA. CDR3 sequence (DNA): TGTGCCACCCGGGGGAGCGGGAGAGCGCTAGAGCAGTACTTC. It is translated as CATRGSGRALEQYF.

This clonotype was seen only a few times. The V gene is TRBV12-3 or TRBV12-4, the J gene TRBJ2-5; TRBD2 matches at 8 bases. The CDR3 is 15 residues long. Trimming removed 2 bases from V and 0 bases from J; junction bases left unmatched: 2. The CDR3 sequence: CASSLSGSYQETQYF. Written as DNA, the CDR3 is TGTGCCAGCAGTTTAAGCGGGAGTTACCAAGAGACCCAGTACTTC.

J is TRBJ2-7 and V is TRBV5-1; 10 nucleotides line up with TRBD1. Germline V lookup: CDR1 SGHRS, CDR2 YFSETQ. Trimming removed 3 bases from V and 2 bases from J; junction bases left unmatched: 2. The CDR3 is 14 residues long. The CDR3 loop is CASSWDRGAYEQYF. For the CDR3, the DNA is TGCGCCAGCAGCTGGGACAGGGGCGCCTACGAGCAGTACTTC.

In its sample, this clonotype was seen a few times. The gene calls are TRBV5-4 and TRBJ2-3, with 12 bases fitting TRBD1. Looked up from germline, CDR1 is SGHNT and CDR2 is YYREEE (reference sequence). After removal of 4 bases from V and 4 bases from J, the junction contained 7 bases not matched to a gene. The CDR3 has 16 amino acids. The CDR3 region has the DNA TGTGCCAGCAGCGTCGGGGACAGGGGGCCGGCAGATACGCAGTATTTT. It specifies CASSVGDRGPADTQYF.

This clonotype was detected a few times. The V call is TRBV11-3, the J call TRBJ2-1; 12 bases line up with TRBD2. Germline loops: CDR1 SGHNT, CDR2 YENEEA. V lost 4 bases, J lost 6 bases, and 10 bases stayed unmatched. The CDR3 consists of 17 residues. The CDR3 reads CASSSAPTSGSSNEQFF. The DNA of the CDR3 is TGTGCCAGCAGCTCAGCCCCGACTAGCGGGAGCTCCAATGAGCAGTTCTTC.

This clonotype was seen more than once but under ten times. The chain employs TRBV5-6 and TRBJ2-3, with TRBD2 matching 9 bases. Trimming took 4 bases from V and 3 from J; bases not matched to a gene: 12. CDR1 and CDR2 (germline): SGHDT, YYEEEE. The CDR3 consists of 17 residues. CDR3 bases: TGTGCCAGCAGCCTAGTTAGCGGGAGAAGTATGACAGATACGCAGTATTTT. This sequence encodes CASSLVSGRSMTDTQYF.

This clonotype was seen only a few times. The V and J genes are TRBV6-5 and TRBJ2-7; no clear D. The V end was cut by 0 bases, the J end by 7 bases, with 4 bases between. The CDR3 runs to 11 residues. Germline V lookup: CDR1 MNHEY, CDR2 SVGAGI. This CDR3 is CASSYSGEQYF. CDR3 coding DNA: TGTGCCAGCAGTTACTCGGGGGAGCAGTACTTC.

This clonotype was recorded at least ten times. V usage is TRBV6-5 and J usage is TRBJ2-1; a possible D gene is TRBD2 (6 bases). Germline V CDR1 and CDR2: MNHEY, SVGAGI. The CDR3 has 15 residues. V lost 6 bases and J 2 bases, leaving 14 bases between the germline ends. The CDR3 region is CASSRGDFTYNEQFF. The DNA of the CDR3 is TGTGCCAGCAGCCGCGGGGACTTCACCTACAATGAGCAGTTCTTC.

This clonotype was counted only a few times. This rearrangement joins TRBV29-1 to TRBJ2-6, with 11 bases aligning to TRBD2. The CDR3 runs 20 residues. Germline V gives CDR1 SQVTM, CDR2 ANQGSEA. Trimming cost V 6 bases and J 1 base; bases outside gene matches: 17. CDR3 sequence: CSVGGMVAGGPWSGANVLTF. CDR3 DNA sequence: TGCAGCGTGGGTGGGATGGTAGCGGGAGGGCCTTGGTCTGGGGCCAACGTCCTGACTTTC.

This chain joins TRBV15 and TRBJ2-1; 10 bases are a match to TRBD2. This CDR3 spans 16 amino acids. Germline V gene data show CDR1 as LNHNV and CDR2 as YYDKDF (reference sequence). Germline trimming cut 3 bases from V and 7 bases from J; bases unmatched to any gene: 9. DNA for the CDR3: TGTGCCACCAGCAGTCTAGCGGGAGTAGTTAGAAATGAGCAGTTCTTC. It is translated as CATSSLAGVVRNEQFF.

This clonotype was seen ten or more times. V and J are TRBV7-2 and TRBJ2-1, with 7 bases that match TRBD2. Germline CDR1 reads SGHTA; CDR2 reads FQGNSA. V shed 4 bases and J 7 bases; nucleotides not matched to a gene: 10. The CDR3 spans 15 residues. The DNA of the CDR3 is TGTGCCAGCAGCTCATTTTTGGGAGGGGTGAATGAGCAGTTCTTC. It yields the protein CASSSFLGGVNEQFF.

The chain carries TRBV6-1 and TRBJ2-2; D call uncertain. V lost 8 bases to trimming and J lost 1 base, with 11 bases between them. Germline assignment: CDR1 MNHNS and CDR2 SASEGT. The CDR3 has 14 residues. This CDR3 reads CASSRQRNTGELFF. In nucleotides, the CDR3 is TGTGCCAGCTCCAGGCAGCGGAACACCGGGGAGCTGTTTTTT.

This sequence joins TRBV7-2 and TRBJ2-2, with 12 bases matching TRBD2. The CDR3 is 17 residues long. CDR1 is SGHTA and CDR2 is FQGNSA in the germline V gene. The V gene end was trimmed by 5 bases and the J gene end by 2 bases; junction bases not matched to a gene: 6. Written as DNA, the CDR3 is TGTGCCAGCAGCCAACAAGGACTAGCGGGAAACACCGGGGAGCTGTTTTTT. It is translated as CASSQQGLAGNTGELFF.

This clonotype was seen ten or more times. This chain joins TRBV15 and TRBJ2-1; D remains unclear. Between the trimmed V and J ends, which lost 5 bases and 4 bases, there was a span of 12 bases. This CDR3 comprises 14 residues. Germline values: CDR1 LNHNV, CDR2 YYDKDF (reference sequence). The CDR3 DNA is TGTGCCACCAGCTATGACGGATTATACAATGAGCAGTTCTTC. Translated, it gives CATSYDGLYNEQFF.

There are many counts of this clonotype. The V and J genes are TRBV20-1 and TRBJ2-5, with 7 nucleotides matching TRBD1. CDR1 and CDR2 from the germline V gene are DFQATT and SNEGSKA (reference sequence). With 4 bases clipped from V and 9 bases from J, the junction kept 17 bases outside the gene matches. This CDR3 region has 15 residues. CDR3 in DNA: TGCAGTGCTATTGGCTGGGACAGCCTTTCAGGGGCCCAGTACTTC. Amino acids: CSAIGWDSLSGAQYF.

This clonotype was seen at least ten times. The rearrangement uses TRBV12-3 or TRBV12-4 and TRBJ1-1; D is uncertain. The length of the CDR3 is 14 residues. Trimming took 3 bases from V and 3 from J, leaving 11 bases between them. CDR3 sequence: CASSFIGFDTEAFF. The CDR3 DNA reads as TGTGCCAGCAGTTTCATCGGCTTTGACACTGAAGCTTTCTTT.